This T cell receptor beta chain came from a study of shared clonotypes between healthy human individuals. Study results and caveats: Between several donors, naive CD4 clonotypes were shared at a level of approximately 5%. The donor pool, a small one, limited the genetic and exposure-history diversity represented. It was only blood that was sampled, and tissue repertoires likely differ.

CD45RO negativity and positive selection for CCR7 defined naive CD8 cells, a population that excluded terminally differentiated effector memory CD45RA+ cells. Germline loops: CDR1 SGDLS, CDR2 YYNGEE. The CDR3 consists of 15 residues. Trimming cost V 0 bases and J 2 bases, with 9 bases left between them. Worth noting for this clone: No antigen is known for it.

TCRdb's table, derived via immunoSEQ multiplex PCR, lists solely in-frame clones and lacks some. The sample includes some 600,000 clones, around 96% seen only once; the top ten take about 0.12%. The sequence derives from a woman under 40 in good health. The sequenced material came from naive CD8+ T cells sorted from blood. The chain joins TRBV9 to TRBJ2-1; TRBD2 is a possible D gene (5 bases). CDR3 nucleotides: TGTGCCAGCAGCGTAGGGCGGGCCGCCTACAATGAGCAGTTCTTC. Amino acids: CASSVGRAAYNEQFF.